This T cell receptor (beta chain) was retrieved from a study of Graves' ophthalmopathy and Graves' hyperthyroidism. RNA transcripts were the source from which TCR beta CDR3 regions were amplified. Scientists carried out first-round RT-PCR using HTBI primers and then a second-round multiplex PCR. One entry per CDR3 protein, called by TCRdb with MiXCR from the multiplex PCR reads. The sample has approximately 640,000 distinct CDR3 sequences; roughly two fifths are singletons. The V gene end was trimmed by 4 bases and the J gene end by 5 bases; junction bases not matched to a gene: 9. The CDR3 loop spans 16 amino acids. Germline CDR1 is SNHLY and CDR2 is FYNNEI.

The rearrangement uses TRBV2 and TRBJ1-4; 8 positions match TRBD1. The specimen was peripheral blood. The clonotype originates from an adult man with Graves' ophthalmopathy. CDR3 coding DNA: TGTGCCAGCAGTGCCGGGACAGGATCCTACAATGAAAAACTGTTTTTT. Its translation: CASSAGTGSYNEKLFF.